This is a list of T cell receptor beta chains from one sample in a study of T cell repertoires in cytomegalovirus infection. TCRdb processed the reads anew with MiXCR; each CDR3 protein has one entry. The sample lists about 260,000 distinct CDR3 sequences; approximately 9.2% were seen once. The sample was PBMCs. All receptors derive from a human donor in good health (CMV status not recorded). Some clones in this sample may be carry-over from other donors' samples. Both conserved end residues are part of each CDR3. The D gene is left open where the match is weak. Only some rows state a clone size, as once, few, many or a class for expanded clones.

>-|TRBJ1-6|TRBV28|few
TGTGCCAGCAGTCTTCTAGGTTCCTTGGATTCACCCCTCCACTTT
CASSLLGSLDSPLHF
>TRBD1|TRBJ2-7|TRBV5-1|many
TGCGCCAGCAGCTCAACGGGACAGGGGGCCCACGAGCAGTACTTC
CASSSTGQGAHEQYF
>-|TRBJ1-2|TRBV7-9|many
TGTGCCAGCAGCTTATCCGCAGGGCGGAATGGCTACACCTTC
CASSLSAGRNGYTF
>-|TRBJ2-7|TRBV4-3|few
TGCGCCAGCAGCCAACTTCCCGGTCCGGACTACGAGCAGTACTTC
CASSQLPGPDYEQYF
>-|TRBJ2-5|TRBV29-1|few
TGCAGCGTTGAAATAGGGCAGGGTCGGGAGACCCAGTACTTC
CSVEIGQGRETQYF
>-|TRBJ1-1|TRBV6-2/TRBV6-3|many
TGTGCCAGCAGTTACCCGAGTCCCAGCCGCCGGACTGAGGTGGTAGCTTTCTTT
CASSYPSPSRRTEVVAFF
>-|TRBJ1-5|TRBV14|many
TGTGCCAGCAGCCAACAGGTGAATCAGCCCCAGCATTTT
CASSQQVNQPQHF
>-|TRBJ2-1|TRBV6-2/TRBV6-3|many
TGTGCCAGCAGGGGACAAACATACAATGAGCAGTTCTTC
CASRGQTYNEQFF
>-|TRBJ1-1|TRBV15|few
TGTGCCACCAGCGAAGGCAGACCCATGAACACTGAAGCTTTCTTT
CATSEGRPMNTEAFF
>TRBD2|TRBJ2-1|TRBV7-2|many
TGTGCCAGCAGCCCCCTAGCGGGGAGCTCCTACAATGAGCAGTTCTTC
CASSPLAGSSYNEQFF
>-|TRBJ2-1|TRBV6-2/TRBV6-3|-
TGTGCCAGCAGTTTAGACAGTTTCCCCACCATCTTC
CASSLDSFPTIF
>-|TRBJ2-1|TRBV7-2|many
TGTGCCAGCAGCCCCCTCTACGAGCAGTTCTTC
CASSPLYEQFF
>-|TRBJ2-1|TRBV4-1|-
TGCGCCAGCAGCCAAGATATTCTCCCCCTGGGTGAGCAGTTCTTC
CASSQDILPLGEQFF
>-|TRBJ2-1|TRBV10-3|-
TGTGCCATCAGTGAGTCTCTGGGGGCTGGGCGGGAGCCCCTTGAGCAGTTCTTC
CAISESLGAGREPLEQFF
>TRBD2|TRBJ2-3|TRBV19|few
TGTGCCAGTAGTGCACCGCTTGGGCGGGGGGGCCGAGATACGCAGTATTTT
CASSAPLGRGGRDTQYF
>-|TRBJ2-7|TRBV28|-
TGTGCCAGCAGACGGGACGAGCAGTACTTC
CASRRDEQYF
>TRBD1|TRBJ1-2|TRBV19|few
TGTGCCAGTAGTCCGCGGGACAGCCTTAACTATGGCTACACCTTC
CASSPRDSLNYGYTF
>-|TRBJ1-4|TRBV7-2|many
TGTGCCAGCAGACCAGGACCTATTGAAAAACTGTTTTTT
CASRPGPIEKLFF
>-|TRBJ2-7|TRBV20-1|few
TGCAGTGCTAGGGCACACGGACGGTCCTACGAGCAGTACTTC
CSARAHGRSYEQYF
>-|TRBJ2-2|TRBV7-6|-
TGTGCCGGGGGGACCCCATGGACCGGGGAGCTGTTTTTT
CAGGTPWTGELFF
>TRBD1|TRBJ2-6|TRBV20-1|many
TGCAGTGCTTGGGACAGGGGGCGATCAGGGGCCAACGTCCTGACTTTC
CSAWDRGRSGANVLTF
>-|TRBJ2-2|TRBV6-1|-
TGTGCCAACAATTTCGACCGGGGGACCGGGGAGCTGTTTTTT
CANNFDRGTGELFF
>-|TRBJ2-1|TRBV7-2|many
TGTGCCAGCAGCTTATCCCAACCGAGATCCAATGAGCAGTTCTTC
CASSLSQPRSNEQFF
>TRBD2|TRBJ2-5|TRBV7-6|many
TGTGCCAGCAGCTTAGCGCGGGGGGTCCCTGAGACCCAGTACTTC
CASSLARGVPETQYF
>-|TRBJ2-6|TRBV29-1|few
TGCAGCGCCGGACAGTTCGGGGCCAACGTCCTGACTTTC
CSAGQFGANVLTF
>-|TRBJ2-7|TRBV7-2|many
TGTGCCAGCAGCGCATTATCGTTTCCCTACGAGCAGTACTTC
CASSALSFPYEQYF
>TRBD1|TRBJ2-7|TRBV28|many
TGTGCCAGCAGTCCGGACAGGGGGGATTGGTCCTACGAGCAGTACTTC
CASSPDRGDWSYEQYF
>-|TRBJ2-7|TRBV4-3|-
TGCGCCAGCAGCCAAGAAGGGTGGGACGAGCAGTACTTC
CASSQEGWDEQYF
>-|TRBJ1-4|TRBV19|many
TGTGCCAGTAGCCCGACAGGTTCTAATGAAAAACTGTTTTTT
CASSPTGSNEKLFF
>TRBD2|TRBJ2-5|TRBV4-2|many
TGTGCCAGCAGCCAAGGTTCTAGCGGGGGACAAGAGACCCAGTACTTC
CASSQGSSGGQETQYF
>-|TRBJ2-1|TRBV19|-
TGTGCCAGTAGTAACCTGGGCCTCACCGGCAATGAGCAGTTCTTC
CASSNLGLTGNEQFF
>-|TRBJ2-5|TRBV7-9|many
TGTGCCAGCAGCACCACTTTACAGGGTCGAGAGACCCAGTACTTC
CASSTTLQGRETQYF
>TRBD2|TRBJ2-1|TRBV12-3/TRBV12-4|few
TGTGCCAGCAGTTATCAGGGACTAGCGCCGAGTGAGCAGTTCTTC
CASSYQGLAPSEQFF
>TRBD1|TRBJ2-1|TRBV11-2|many
TGTGCCAGCAGCCAATGGACAGGGGTATCAGGAGAGCAGTTCTTC
CASSQWTGVSGEQFF
>TRBD2|TRBJ2-3|TRBV6-2/TRBV6-3|many
TGTGCCAGCAGTCATGGACTAGCGGGAGGCCCCACAGATACGCAGTATTTT
CASSHGLAGGPTDTQYF
>TRBD2|TRBJ2-5|TRBV5-1|few
TGCGCCAGCACCGTTGGGGGGGAAGAGACCCAGTACTTC
CASTVGGEETQYF
>-|TRBJ2-3|TRBV7-9|many
TGTGCCAGCAGCCCCCCAACAGGGTCACCCACAGATACGCAGTATTTT
CASSPPTGSPTDTQYF
>-|TRBJ2-3|TRBV7-2|many
TGTGCCAGCAGCTTAACCATAACAGATACGCAGTATTTT
CASSLTITDTQYF
>TRBD2|TRBJ2-1|TRBV11-3|many
TGTGCCAGCAGCTTTGGGACTAGCGGGAGGGGCATGGGTGAGCAGTTCTTC
CASSFGTSGRGMGEQFF
>TRBD1|TRBJ2-5|TRBV20-1|-
TGCAGTGCTAATACAGGGGGAGAGACCCAGTACTTC
CSANTGGETQYF
>-|TRBJ1-2|TRBV19|-
TGTGCCAGTACAAAGGGGGGAGCTAACTATGGCTACACCTTC
CASTKGGANYGYTF
>-|TRBJ2-7|TRBV7-9|many
TGTGCCAGCAGCCCTCCAACCGGGTACACAGGGAAGGGGTACGAGCAGTACTTC
CASSPPTGYTGKGYEQYF
>-|TRBJ1-1|TRBV6-2/TRBV6-3|-
TGTGCCAGCAGCGACTCGACAGGGAACACTGAAGCTTTCTTT
CASSDSTGNTEAFF
>TRBD2|TRBJ2-3|TRBV5-1|-
TGCGCCAGCAGCCAGGGACTAGCGGGGAGCACAGATACGCAGTATTTT
CASSQGLAGSTDTQYF
>-|TRBJ2-7|TRBV6-5|-
TGTGCCAGCAGCAGATCGACCGCGGGGCTAAGCGAGCAGTACTTC
CASSRSTAGLSEQYF
>TRBD1|TRBJ2-1|TRBV29-1|few
TGCAGCGCCGGGACAGGCTACAATGAGCAGTTCTTC
CSAGTGYNEQFF
>-|TRBJ2-7|TRBV6-2/TRBV6-3|many
TGTGCCAGCAGTCGTTCCATCAAGCGGAGCCGCTCCTACGAGCAGTACTTC
CASSRSIKRSRSYEQYF